Reported below is one TCR beta chain. The antigen this receptor binds is unknown. Base quality data are lacking; no much larger clone is found one base away. The record originates from a study of blood T cell repertoires in COVID-19 (dated by TCRdb to the early 2020s). Regarding the research as a whole: Samples from collaborators originated in the United States, Italy and Spain and spanned both the acute and convalescent phases of COVID-19. The material from the prospective study consisted of cDNA or gDNA derived from T cells, B-cell-depleted T cells, or PBMCs. The dataset comprised deeply sampled blood TCRbeta repertoires from subjects exposed to, actively infected with, or recovered from COVID-19. The repertoires were made available in a free public database intended to serve as a resource for research on the immune response to SARS-CoV-2. The samples were drawn from two sources: the first 160 participants of the ongoing ImmuneRACE study, and over 950 subjects contributed by 6 global collaborators. Sample metadata almost always included a de-identified subject ID, COVID-19 status, age in years and sex. Where available, HLA class I and class II types were obtained from metadata supplied by the sample provider rather than from assay-based typing. Broader findings and caveats from the paper: How much clinical and demographic metadata was included differed by source and by participant, and the metadata was provided uncurated.

TCRbeta CDR3 regions were amplified from genomic DNA using the immunoSEQ Assay, a bias-controlled multiplex PCR. Per the authors' processing: Nucleated cell counts per sample were estimated from amplification of reference gene primers within the assay. To quantify the absolute abundance of each unique TCRbeta CDR3 rearrangement, sequence reads were collapsed and filtered. For each sample, productive Simpson clonality was calculated as the square root of Simpson's diversity index over productive rearrangements. Held by TCRdb, this immuneACCESS table contains in-frame sequences only and omits some clones. Under half of the omission traces to an unresolved V gene where checked; the cause of the rest is unknown. That table is the source of V, J and clone size, and D and trimming were worked out from the DNA. This sample comprises roughly 90,000 clones, around 85% of them detected only once. In total, the top ten clones hold 3.4% of the sample.

As encoded in the germline V gene, CDR1 is MNHEY while CDR2 is SVGEGT. The V end gives up 5 bases and the J end 5 bases, leaving 14 bases in the junction not matched to a gene. From cysteine to phenylalanine, the CDR3 is 19 amino acids long. Only the CDR3 region is kept as DNA, spanning 57 bases read in frame from base 1. Collaborating institutions collected whole blood in K2EDTA tubes following their own protocols. Collaborator samples were shipped for TCRbeta analysis as frozen whole blood, isolated PBMCs, or DNA extracted from either sample type. The V and J segments used are TRBV6-2 or TRBV6-3 and TRBJ2-2; TRBD2 aligns with 13 central bases. Input material: peripheral blood. The receptor's source is a middle-aged man with acute or convalescent COVID-19. In nucleotides, the sequence is TGTGCCAGCAGTGCTGGGACTAGCGGGGCAAGGGTAGCGACCGGGGAGCTGTTTTTT. It is translated as CASSAGTSGARVATGELFF.